The 27 T cell receptor beta chains in this list originate from one sample, sequenced in a study of vaccination and CD4 T cells after COVID-19. For these receptors, no antigen is known. The Oncomine TCR Beta short-read assay was applied to DNA of cultured CD4+ T cells. In TCRdb, the PCR reads were re-called with MiXCR into one record per CDR3 protein. This sample carries 19,000 or so distinct CDR3 sequences, about 80% of them seen once, and the ten largest clones take 17%. Treatment in this sample: approximately nine-day PBMC culture with coronavirus spike peptide pools or control peptides (ViraFEST assay). The sequenced sample was CD4+ T cells from blood, cultured in vitro, obtained after SARS-CoV-2 vaccination. The source of these receptors is a human donor who received a COVID-19 vaccine.

The rearrangement links TRBV6-1 to TRBJ1-6, with 8 bases aligning to TRBD1. Germline V gene lookup returns CDR1 MNHNS and CDR2 SASEGT. V trimming: 2 bases; J trimming: 7 bases; junction bases outside the gene matches: 4. The CDR3 consists of 15 residues. The CDR3: CASSELRTGNSPLHF. CDR3 nucleotide sequence: TGTGCCAGCAGTGAACTTAGGACAGGGAATTCACCCCTCCACTTT.

This chain links TRBV27 with TRBJ2-5; 14 positions agree with TRBD2. Germline assignment: CDR1 MNHEY and CDR2 SMNVEV (reference sequence). This CDR3 has 18 residues. Trimming at V came to 5 bases and at J to 3 bases, leaving 11 bases not matched to a gene. CDR3 bases: TGTGCCAGCAGTCCCCAACCTCCGGGACTAGCGGGGGAAGAGACCCAGTACTTC. Translating gives CASSPQPPGLAGEETQYF.

The rearrangement joins TRBV11-3 to TRBJ1-1; weak D call: TRBD1 (5 bases). The germline V gene encodes CDR1 SGHNT and CDR2 YENEEA. Trimming removed 0 bases at V and 3 bases at J, with 8 bases between. This CDR3 is built from 14 residues. The CDR3: CASSLDGADTEAFF. CDR3 nucleotide sequence: TGTGCCAGCAGCTTAGATGGGGCAGACACTGAAGCTTTCTTT.

This clonotype was seen a handful of times. The V and J genes are TRBV5-6 and TRBJ2-2; 9 bases align to TRBD1. Trimming at V came to 2 bases and at J to 4 bases, leaving 6 bases not matched to a gene. The CDR3 contains 16 residues. The germline CDR1 and CDR2 sequences are SGHDT and YYEEEE. The CDR3: CASSFRGTGITGELFF. The CDR3 DNA is TGTGCCAGCAGCTTTCGAGGGACAGGGATCACCGGGGAGCTGTTTTTT.

A few counts support this clonotype. The chain couples TRBV24-1 to TRBJ1-2; possibly TRBD1 for D (5 bases). CDR3 size: 15 residues. Deletions cut 2 bases from V and 3 bases from J, with 12 bases between. The germline V gene encodes CDR1 KGHDR and CDR2 SFDVKD. DNA of the CDR3: TGTGCCACCAGTGATTGGAGGGGTTCTGACTATGGCTACACCTTC. Its translation: CATSDWRGSDYGYTF.

There are a few counts of this clonotype. The V call is TRBV15, the J call TRBJ1-3; D is undetermined. Trimming removed 0 bases at V and 2 bases at J, with 8 bases between. In germline, CDR1 is LNHNV, CDR2 YYDKDF (reference sequence). CDR3 length: 15 amino acids. The CDR3 spells CATSREMVAGNTIYF. Here the CDR3 DNA reads TGTGCCACCAGCAGAGAAATGGTTGCTGGAAACACCATATATTTT.

CDR3 region: CSARTSGGYNEQFF. In DNA form, the CDR3 reads TGCAGTGCTAGGACTAGCGGGGGGTATAATGAGCAGTTCTTC. The chain is built from TRBV20-1 and TRBJ2-1; 13 nucleotides align to TRBD2. V lost 3 bases and J lost 7; bases outside the gene matches: 3. The CDR3 has 14 amino acids. Germline values: CDR1 DFQATT, CDR2 SNEGSKA (reference sequence).

V gene TRBV20-1 combines with J gene TRBJ2-5; 7 bases map to TRBD1. This CDR3 is built from 15 residues. CDR1 is DFQATT and CDR2 is SNEGSKA in the germline V gene (reference sequence). With V trimmed by 0 bases and J by 2 bases, 6 bases remained unmatched. CDR3 amino acids: CSARDIGTAQETQYF. CDR3 nucleotide sequence: TGCAGTGCTAGAGATATTGGGACAGCACAAGAGACCCAGTACTTC.

This chain links TRBV11-2 with TRBJ1-1; D remains ambiguous. Germline V gene sequence: CDR1 SGHAT, CDR2 FQNNGV. V lost 2 bases, J lost 1 base, and 8 bases lay in between. The CDR3 loop spans 14 amino acids. CDR3 sequence (DNA): TGTGCCAGCAGCTTAATGGTTGGGAACACTGAAGCTTTCTTT. It specifies CASSLMVGNTEAFF.

A single count supports this clonotype. The gene calls are TRBV6-1 and TRBJ1-2; TRBD1 agrees at 12 bases. Losses at the gene ends were 6 bases for V and 8 bases for J; bases not matched to a gene: 13. Germline V lookup: CDR1 MNHNS, CDR2 SASEGT. The CDR3 is 16 amino acids. The CDR3 region has the DNA TGTGCCAGCAGGCAACCGGAGGGACAGGGGGCGGTAGGCTACACCTTC. Translating it yields CASRQPEGQGAVGYTF.

V and J are TRBV20-1 and TRBJ1-3, with 8 bases lining up with TRBD1. From germline, CDR1 is DFQATT and CDR2 SNEGSKA (reference sequence). J was trimmed by 3 bases and V by 3 bases; bases with no gene match: 10. CDR3 length equals 16 residues. CDR3 DNA: TGCAGTGCTAGTTGGACAGGGCCTAGGCATGGAAACACCATATATTTT. As protein: CSASWTGPRHGNTIYF.

This clonotype was seen just once. The chain joins TRBV30 to TRBJ2-5; D gene uncertain. Trimming removed 4 bases from V and 2 bases from J, with 5 bases in between. This CDR3 region has 11 residues. Germline V gives CDR1 GTSNPN, CDR2 SVGIG (reference sequence). CDR3 DNA sequence: TGTGCCTGGATTGGACAAGAGACCCAGTACTTC. Amino acids: CAWIGQETQYF.

This sequence joins TRBV12-3 or TRBV12-4 and TRBJ1-2; D is possibly TRBD1 (5 bases). The CDR3 is 15 residues long. The ends were cut back, 3 bases at V and 3 bases at J, with 14 bases in the middle. The CDR3: CASSFGTARDYGYTF. The CDR3 DNA is TGTGCCAGCAGTTTCGGGACGGCCCGTGACTATGGCTACACCTTC.

The rearrangement uses TRBV9 and TRBJ2-6; D not resolved. The CDR3 has 13 amino acids. Per germline, CDR1 SGDLS and CDR2 YYNGEE. Trimming pared 2 bases from V and 2 bases from J, leaving 2 bases between. The CDR3 reads CASSVTGANVLTF. CDR3 nucleotides: TGTGCCAGCAGCGTCACTGGGGCCAACGTCCTGACTTTC.

The CDR3 bases are TGTGCCAGCAGCTTAGAGGCAGGTACCAACTATGGCTACACCTTC. This translates into CASSLEAGTNYGYTF. The chain links TRBV7-9 to TRBJ1-2; no reliable D call. Germline CDR1 reads SEHNR; CDR2 reads FQNEAQ (reference sequence). The CDR3 is 15 residues long. V was trimmed by 1 base and J by 2 bases, leaving 11 bases between them.

The chain is built from TRBV12-3 or TRBV12-4 and TRBJ2-1; 10 bases fit TRBD2. The CDR3 consists of 15 residues. The V gene end was trimmed by 7 bases and the J gene end by 2 bases; junction bases not matched to a gene: 5. This CDR3 reads CASTLSGGAYNEQFF. As DNA, the CDR3 is TGTGCCAGCACCTTGAGCGGGGGGGCCTACAATGAGCAGTTCTTC.

Concerning this clonotype itself: The conserved phenylalanine or tryptophan normally closing the CDR3 is absent here, so this likely arose from a read error. CDR3 bases: TGTGCCAGCAGTGAATTTTCTTATGGCTACACCTCC. Translated: CASSEFSYGYTS. The chain recombines TRBV25-1 with TRBJ1-2; D not certain. CDR1 MGHDK and CDR2 SYGVNS come from the germline V gene. This CDR3 is 12 amino acids long. The V and J ends lost 1 base and 5 bases respectively, with 5 bases between them.

CDR3 loop: CASSKARGWDFDEQFF. In DNA form, the CDR3 reads TGTGCCAGCAGTAAAGCCAGGGGATGGGATTTTGATGAGCAGTTCTTC. This chain links TRBV6-4 with TRBJ2-1, with a tentative D call TRBD1 (6 bases). The CDR3 runs to 16 residues. The ends were cut back, 5 bases at V and 8 bases at J, with 22 bases in the middle. Per germline, CDR1 MRHNA and CDR2 SNTAGT.

The chain combines TRBV6-1 with TRBJ1-1; no firm D call. V was cut by 6 bases and J by 2 bases, with 13 bases left in between. The germline gives CDR1 MNHNS, CDR2 SASEGT. The CDR3 runs to 14 residues. CDR3 in amino acids: CASRTDLLNTEAFF. DNA for the CDR3: TGTGCCAGCAGAACGGACTTATTAAACACTGAAGCTTTCTTT.

This clonotype was counted once. V and J are TRBV15 and TRBJ1-1; D gene uncertain. Trimming removed 4 bases from V and 0 bases from J, with 15 bases in between. Germline CDR1 LNHNV, CDR2 YYDKDF (reference sequence). This CDR3 spans 16 amino acids. The CDR3 sequence is CATSKEYYPMNTEAFF. The CDR3 nucleotides are TGTGCCACCAGCAAAGAATACTATCCCATGAACACTGAAGCTTTCTTT.

The rearrangement joins TRBV6-5 to TRBJ1-1; the match to TRBD1 covers 9 bases. The CDR3 contains 13 residues. Trimming removed 4 bases from V and 7 bases from J; junction bases left unmatched: 4. The germline gives CDR1 MNHEY, CDR2 SVGAGI. The chain's CDR3 is CASSSTGGGEAFF. The CDR3 coding sequence is TGTGCCAGCAGTTCCACAGGGGGCGGTGAAGCTTTCTTT.

This chain connects TRBV24-1 to TRBJ2-3, with D maybe TRBD1 (5 bases). V lost 1 base and J lost 2, with 9 bases in between. CDR3 length: 15 residues. The germline V gene encodes CDR1 KGHDR and CDR2 SFDVKD. CDR3 protein: CATSDFDSITDTQYF. The CDR3 nucleotides read TGTGCCACCAGTGATTTCGACAGTATCACAGATACGCAGTATTTT.

This chain links TRBV25-1 with TRBJ1-5, with a tentative D call TRBD1 (5 bases). The CDR3 is made up of 14 amino acids. The germline CDR1 and CDR2 sequences are MGHDK and SYGVNS. V was cut by 4 bases and J by 3 bases, with 10 bases left in between. The chain's CDR3 is CASSAGGTNQPQHF. The CDR3, as DNA: TGTGCCAGCAGTGCGGGGGGTACCAATCAGCCCCAGCATTTT.

This chain connects TRBV7-8 to TRBJ1-2; D gene uncertain. Trimming pared 2 bases from V and 6 bases from J, leaving 7 bases between. The germline CDR1 and CDR2 sequences are SGHVS and FQNEAQ. The CDR3 contains 12 residues. CDR3 region: CASSLRRDGYTF. As DNA, the CDR3 is TGTGCCAGCAGCTTACGTCGAGATGGCTACACCTTC.

This clonotype came up once. V usage is TRBV14 and J usage is TRBJ1-2, with D unclear. Looked up from germline, CDR1 is SGHDN and CDR2 is FVKESK. The CDR3 has 14 residues. Trimming pared 4 bases from V and 5 bases from J, leaving 14 bases between. The CDR3 sequence: CASSRSREGYGYTF. The CDR3, as DNA: TGTGCCAGCAGCCGAAGTCGGGAAGGGTATGGCTACACCTTC.

The chain joins TRBV20-1 to TRBJ2-3; 12 nucleotides agree with TRBD2. CDR1 DFQATT and CDR2 SNEGSKA come from the germline V gene (reference sequence). The ends lost 5 bases at V and 1 base at J; junction bases unmatched: 7. The CDR3 has 16 amino acids. The CDR3, as DNA: TGCAGTGCTGCTACGACTAGCGGGGGCCGCACAGATACGCAGTATTTT. It encodes CSAATTSGGRTDTQYF.

CDR3 DNA sequence: TGTGCCAGCAGGGTAGGACTAGCGGGGTCAGATACGCAGTATTTT. Its translation is CASRVGLAGSDTQYF. This chain links TRBV2 with TRBJ2-3; 12 bases map to TRBD2. V shed 6 bases, J shed 4 bases, and the junction held 5 bases outside the gene matches. This CDR3 contains 15 residues. Germline V CDR1 and CDR2: SNHLY, FYNNEI.